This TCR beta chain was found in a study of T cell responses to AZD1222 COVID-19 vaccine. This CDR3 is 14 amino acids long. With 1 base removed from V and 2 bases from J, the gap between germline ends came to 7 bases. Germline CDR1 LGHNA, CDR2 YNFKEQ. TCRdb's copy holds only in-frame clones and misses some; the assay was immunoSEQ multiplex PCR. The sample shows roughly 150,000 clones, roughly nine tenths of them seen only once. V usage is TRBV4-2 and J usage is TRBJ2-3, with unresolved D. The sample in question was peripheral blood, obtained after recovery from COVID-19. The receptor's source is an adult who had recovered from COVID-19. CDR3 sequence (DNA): TGTGCCAGCAGCCAAGTGGCCGTCACAGATACGCAGTATTTT. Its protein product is CASSQVAVTDTQYF.